The 20 T cell receptor beta chains below were found in one sample sequenced in a study of blood T cell repertoires in COVID-19. Sequenced by immunoSEQ multiplex PCR; TCRdb stores in-frame clones only, minus some. The sample consists of almost 100,000 clones, about 89% of them appearing once. Sequenced input: peripheral blood. These receptors all stem from a man aged 45-60 years with acute or convalescent COVID-19.

V gene TRBV3-1 (or the pseudogene TRBV3-2) combines with J gene TRBJ1-1; D uncertain. Germline lookup yields CDR1 LGHDT and CDR2 YNNKEL (reference sequence). With 0 bases removed from V and 6 bases from J, the gap between germline ends came to 11 bases. The CDR3 consists of 14 residues. CDR3 coding DNA: TGTGCCAGCAGCCAAGATCGAGGAGCCCCTGAAGCTTTCTTT. This gives the protein CASSQDRGAPEAFF.

The J gene is TRBJ2-1, the V gene TRBV29-1; 14 bases line up with TRBD2. The V gene's germline CDR1 is SQVTM and CDR2 ANQGSEA. This CDR3 has 16 residues. V trimming: 7 bases; J trimming: 6 bases; junction bases outside the gene matches: 11. CDR3 nucleotides: TGCAGCGCGCGGACTAGCGGGAGGAGGGGGGCCAATGAGCAGTTCTTC. Its protein is CSARTSGRRGANEQFF.

The chain uses TRBV5-1 and TRBJ1-4, with 11 bases aligning to TRBD1. This CDR3 has 16 residues. Germline values: CDR1 SGHRS, CDR2 YFSETQ. The junction had 3 bases not matched to a gene; V was cut back by 0 bases and J by 5 bases. The DNA for the CDR3 is TGCGCCAGCAGCTTGGGTCGGACAGGGGGCAATGAAAAACTGTTTTTT. This encodes CASSLGRTGGNEKLFF. The full variable domain, with the rest looked up from reference TRBV5-1 and TRBJ1-4, is KAGVTQTPRYLIKTRGQQVTLSCSPISGHRSVSWYQQTPGQGLQFLFEYFSETQRNKGNFPGRFSGRQFSNSRSEMNVSTLELGDSALYLCASSLGRTGGNEKLFFGSGTQLSVL.

The rearrangement joins TRBV14 to TRBJ1-2; TRBD1 might be the D (5 bases). Between the trimmed V and J ends, which lost 1 base and 3 bases, there was a span of 12 bases. This CDR3 region has 15 residues. In germline, CDR1 is SGHDN, CDR2 FVKESK. As DNA, the CDR3 is TGTGCCAGCAGCCAAGTTGACAGAGCTTACTATGGCTACACCTTC. Its translation is CASSQVDRAYYGYTF.

The rearrangement joins TRBV7-9 to TRBJ1-4; D is ambiguous. The V end lost 5 bases, the J end lost 3 bases, and 13 bases lay between the germline ends. Per germline, CDR1 SEHNR and CDR2 FQNEAQ (reference sequence). CDR3 length equals 15 residues. CDR3: CASSTSTTANEKLFF. The CDR3 nucleotides are TGTGCCAGCAGCACCTCGACAACAGCTAATGAAAAACTGTTTTTT.

This clone was detected many times. This rearrangement joins TRBV11-2 to TRBJ2-7; 8 bases fit TRBD2. V trimming: 5 bases; J trimming: 5 bases; junction bases outside the gene matches: 17. Per germline, CDR1 SGHAT and CDR2 FQNNGV. The CDR3 sequence is 17 residues long. CDR3 nucleotide sequence: TGTGCCAGCAGCCGACTAGCGCCTCGCAGCGGGAGAAACGAGCAGTACTTC. Amino acid sequence: CASSRLAPRSGRNEQYF.

This clone has only one observation. V and J are TRBV2 and TRBJ2-1; 8 nucleotides line up with TRBD2. The CDR3 is made up of 14 amino acids. Germline V lookup: CDR1 SNHLY, CDR2 FYNNEI. V was pared by 7 bases and J by 4 bases, with 6 bases of the junction left unmatched. The CDR3 reads CASKTGGGYNEQFF. The CDR3 DNA reads as TGTGCCAGCAAAACGGGAGGGGGGTACAATGAGCAGTTCTTC.

As for this clone: At one end the junction does not follow the germline gene, possibly because of a read error. This rearrangement joins TRBV25-1 to TRBJ2-1; 9 bases are shared with TRBD2. The CDR3 has 16 residues. The germline gives CDR1 MGHDK, CDR2 SYGVNS. CDR3 sequence reads: CASGDGGLAGYNEQFF. For the CDR3, the DNA is TGTGCCAGCGGTGATGGCGGGCTAGCGGGATACAATGAGCAGTTCTTC.

The CDR3 is CAWSRGGLEQYF. The CDR3 DNA reads as TGTGCCTGGAGCCGCGGGGGCTTGGAGCAGTACTTC. The gene calls are TRBV30 and TRBJ2-7; the D gene is possibly TRBD2 (7 bases). Trimming left V 3 bases short and J 7 bases short, with 13 bases between. CDR3 length: 12 residues. Germline CDR1 reads GTSNPN; CDR2 reads SVGIG (reference sequence).

V and J are TRBV5-1 and TRBJ2-5; TRBD2 is a possible D gene (6 bases). Germline CDR1 and CDR2: SGHRS and YFSETQ. Trimming removed 4 bases at V and 2 bases at J, with 15 bases between. This CDR3 spans 15 amino acids. CDR3 in DNA: TGCGCCAGCAGCGGTCAACTCGGAGGGCAAGAGACCCAGTACTTC. Encoded protein: CASSGQLGGQETQYF.

The chain links TRBV3-1 (or the pseudogene TRBV3-2) to TRBJ2-7; a weak D match, TRBD2 (6 bases). Germline CDR1 LGHDT, CDR2 YNNKEL (reference sequence). V lost 4 bases and J lost 4, with 17 bases in between. This CDR3 has 15 amino acids. This CDR3 is CASSPTLAEAYEQYF. The DNA for the CDR3 is TGTGCCAGCAGCCCGACACTAGCAGAAGCGTACGAGCAGTACTTC.

This clone was seen a handful of times. The chain couples TRBV6-4 to TRBJ2-3; 7 bases line up with TRBD2. Unmatched junction bases numbered 6, after V lost 2 bases and J lost 4 bases. The germline V gene encodes CDR1 MRHNA and CDR2 SNTAGT. CDR3 length equals 15 residues. The DNA of the CDR3 is TGTGCCAGCAGTGACGCAGCAGCGGGATCAGATACGCAGTATTTT. Translation gives CASSDAAAGSDTQYF.

In DNA, the CDR3 is TGCGCCAGCAGCCAACCGACAGGGGGCCGGTACGAGCAGTACTTC. Protein sequence: CASSQPTGGRYEQYF. The genes are TRBV4-1 and TRBJ2-7, with 10 bases that match TRBD1. Losses at the gene ends were 2 bases for V and 4 bases for J; bases not matched to a gene: 5. This CDR3 comprises 15 residues. Germline-derived CDR1 and CDR2 are MGHRA and YSYEKL.

The genes are TRBV19 and TRBJ2-7, with 7 bases aligning to TRBD1. Trimming removed 5 bases from V and 6 bases from J; junction bases left unmatched: 10. CDR1 and CDR2 (germline): LNHDA, SQIVND (reference sequence). This CDR3 has 14 amino acids. The CDR3 is CASSQTGSQSEQYF. The CDR3 DNA reads TGTGCCAGTAGTCAGACAGGGTCTCAAAGCGAGCAGTACTTC.

The chain carries TRBV27 and TRBJ2-3, with 7 bases identical to TRBD2. The CDR3 is 15 amino acids. V shed 3 bases, J shed 6 bases, and the junction held 9 bases outside the gene matches. The germline V gene encodes CDR1 MNHEY and CDR2 SMNVEV (reference sequence). The CDR3 bases are TGTGCCAGCAGTTTGGCCCCGGGACTATCGGATACGCAGTATTTT. Its translation: CASSLAPGLSDTQYF.

For the CDR3, the DNA is TGTGCCAGCAGCCCAGGGGGCGCTGGCTATGGCTACACCTTC. It is translated as CASSPGGAGYGYTF. The chain has TRBV3-1 (or the pseudogene TRBV3-2) and TRBJ1-2; 8 bases align to TRBD1. With 4 bases clipped from V and 4 bases from J, the junction kept 5 bases outside the gene matches. Germline assignment: CDR1 LGHDT and CDR2 YNNKEL (reference sequence). CDR3 size: 14 residues.

This chain's CDR3 is CATSDRLAGNNEQFF. The CDR3 region has the DNA TGTGCCACCAGTGATAGGCTAGCGGGAAACAATGAGCAGTTCTTC. The chain carries TRBV24-1 and TRBJ2-1, with TRBD2 matching over 9 bases. Germline V gene sequence: CDR1 KGHDR, CDR2 SFDVKD. Germline trimming cut 3 bases from V and 5 bases from J; bases unmatched to any gene: 4. This CDR3 region has 15 residues.

The J gene is TRBJ2-7, the V gene TRBV5-1; D is perhaps TRBD1 (6 bases). The CDR3 extends over 14 amino acids. V dropped 0 bases and J dropped 1 base, with 8 bases sitting between them. CDR1 and CDR2 (germline): SGHRS, YFSETQ. Here the CDR3 DNA reads TGCGCCAGCAGCTTGGGGGACAATTCCTACGAGCAGTACTTC. It codes for CASSLGDNSYEQYF.

The chain uses TRBV2 and TRBJ2-7, with 14 nucleotides matching TRBD2. Germline V gene sequence: CDR1 SNHLY, CDR2 FYNNEI. V shed 6 bases, J shed 7 bases, and the junction held 11 bases outside the gene matches. CDR3 length equals 16 residues. CDR3 DNA sequence: TGTGCCAGCAGAGAACAGGGACTAGCGGGAGTAGGTGAGCAGTACTTC. Its protein is CASREQGLAGVGEQYF. The full variable domain, in which reference TRBV2 and TRBJ2-7 provide the parts outside the CDR3, is EPEVTQTPSHQVTQMGQEVILRCVPISNHLYFYWYRQILGQKVEFLVSFYNNEISEKSEIFDDQFSVERPDGSNFTLKIRSTKLEDSAMYFCASREQGLAGVGEQYFGPGTRLTVT.

The chain combines TRBV2 with TRBJ2-4; maybe TRBD1 (5 bases). This CDR3 spans 15 amino acids. CDR1 SNHLY and CDR2 FYNNEI come from the germline V gene. V dropped 6 bases and J dropped 0 bases, with 12 bases sitting between them. The CDR3 DNA reads TGTGCCAGCAGGCAGGGTGAAGTAGCCAAAAACATTCAGTACTTC. Amino acid sequence: CASRQGEVAKNIQYF. The full variable domain, with the rest looked up from reference TRBV2 and TRBJ2-4, is EPEVTQTPSHQVTQMGQEVILRCVPISNHLYFYWYRQILGQKVEFLVSFYNNEISEKSEIFDDQFSVERPDGSNFTLKIRSTKLEDSAMYFCASRQGEVAKNIQYFGAGTRLSVL.